This TCR beta chain was captured by sequencing in a study of cytomegalovirus exposure and HLA in healthy donors. This clone was recorded a few times. The CDR3 extends over 15 amino acids. Germline lookup yields CDR1 MNHNS and CDR2 SASEGT. Trimming cost V 4 bases and J 4 bases; bases outside gene matches: 2. Both 60 Vbeta primers and 13 Jbeta primers went into the PCR. Repertoires were generated with immunoSEQ multiplex PCR, while TCRdb's copy carries only in-frame clones and drops some. The sample consists of 160,000 or so clones, over 75% of them appearing once. The chain has TRBV6-1 and TRBJ2-5; 14 positions agree with TRBD2. The sequencing input was PBMCs. The sequence was collected from a woman in her 30s in good health and CMV-seronegative. The CDR3 coding sequence is TGTGCCAGCAGTGGACTAGCGGGGGGGCCAGAGACCCAGTACTTC. It translates to CASSGLAGGPETQYF.